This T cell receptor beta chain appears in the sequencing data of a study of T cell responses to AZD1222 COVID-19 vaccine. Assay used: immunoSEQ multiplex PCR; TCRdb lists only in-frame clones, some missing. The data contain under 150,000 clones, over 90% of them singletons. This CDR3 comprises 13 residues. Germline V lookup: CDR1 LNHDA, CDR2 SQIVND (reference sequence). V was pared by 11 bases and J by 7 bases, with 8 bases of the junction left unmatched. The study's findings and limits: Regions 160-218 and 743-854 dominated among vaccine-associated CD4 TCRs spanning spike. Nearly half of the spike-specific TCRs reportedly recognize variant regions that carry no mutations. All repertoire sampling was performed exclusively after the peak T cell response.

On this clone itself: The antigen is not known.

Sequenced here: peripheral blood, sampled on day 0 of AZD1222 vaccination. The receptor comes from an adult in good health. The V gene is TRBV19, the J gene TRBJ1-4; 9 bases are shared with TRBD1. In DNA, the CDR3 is TGTGCCGCATGGGACAGGGTATCTGAAAAACTGTTTTTT. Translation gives CAAWDRVSEKLFF.